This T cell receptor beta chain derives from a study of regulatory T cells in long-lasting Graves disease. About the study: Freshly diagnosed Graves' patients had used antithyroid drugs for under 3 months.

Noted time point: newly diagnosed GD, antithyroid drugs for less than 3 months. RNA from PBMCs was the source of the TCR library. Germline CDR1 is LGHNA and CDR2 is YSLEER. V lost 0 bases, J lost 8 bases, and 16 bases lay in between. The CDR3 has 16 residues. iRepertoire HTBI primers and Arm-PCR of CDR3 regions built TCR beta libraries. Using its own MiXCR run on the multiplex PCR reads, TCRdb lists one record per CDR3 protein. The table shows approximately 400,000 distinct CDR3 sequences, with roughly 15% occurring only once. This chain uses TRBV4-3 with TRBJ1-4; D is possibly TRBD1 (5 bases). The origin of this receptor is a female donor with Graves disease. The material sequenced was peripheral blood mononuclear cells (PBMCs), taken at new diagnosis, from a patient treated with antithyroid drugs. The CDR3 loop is CASSQDMGQGREKLFF. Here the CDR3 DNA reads TGCGCCAGCAGCCAAGATATGGGGCAGGGAAGGGAAAAACTGTTTTTT.